The 32 T cell receptor beta chains below were found in one sample sequenced in a study of blood T cell repertoires in COVID-19. The method was immunoSEQ multiplex PCR; TCRdb's version includes in-frame clones alone and lacks a portion of them. Of about 390,000 clones listed, around 87% are singletons. Sequencing was performed on peripheral blood. The receptors shown here come from a woman aged 55-70 years with COVID-19, enrolled during active disease.

A few counts support this clone. The CDR3 DNA reads TGTGCCAGCAGCCAAGCCCTCGGGACAGGCAGCTATGGCTACACCTTC. Its protein product is CASSQALGTGSYGYTF. The chain combines TRBV3-1 (or the pseudogene TRBV3-2) with TRBJ1-2, with 8 bases fitting TRBD1. J was trimmed by 4 bases and V by 1 base; bases with no gene match: 8. The CDR3 runs 16 residues. The germline gives CDR1 LGHDT, CDR2 YNNKEL (reference sequence).

The rearrangement uses TRBV2 and TRBJ1-2; D call uncertain. The V gene's germline CDR1 is SNHLY and CDR2 FYNNEI. This CDR3 contains 14 residues. Trimming took 6 bases from V and 0 from J, leaving 11 bases between them. The CDR3, as DNA: TGTGCCAGCAGCAAGTTGGGAGCTAACTATGGCTACACCTTC. Encoded protein: CASSKLGANYGYTF.

This clone was detected once. This specimen includes other DNA sequences encoding the same CDR3. This chain links TRBV6-5 with TRBJ2-3; no reliable D call. Trimming removed 6 bases from V and 3 bases from J, with 10 bases in between. Looked up from germline, CDR1 is MNHEY and CDR2 is SVGAGI. This CDR3 comprises 13 residues. In DNA form, the CDR3 reads TGTGCCAGCAGCCCCCCGGGTACAGATACGCAGTATTTT. Translated: CASSPPGTDTQYF.

This chain links TRBV30 with TRBJ1-5, with TRBD1 identical over 10 bases. The germline V gene encodes CDR1 GTSNPN and CDR2 SVGIG (reference sequence). This CDR3 is built from 18 residues. The ends lost 0 bases at V and 2 bases at J; junction bases unmatched: 10. CDR3 protein: CAWSVKTGGFSGNQPQHF. CDR3 bases: TGTGCCTGGAGTGTAAAGACAGGGGGCTTCTCGGGCAATCAGCCCCAGCATTTT.

The rearrangement joins TRBV7-2 to TRBJ2-5; maybe TRBD1 (7 bases). Per germline, CDR1 SGHTA and CDR2 FQGNSA. V was pared by 5 bases and J by 4 bases, with 14 bases between. CDR3 length equals 14 residues. CDR3 DNA sequence: TGTGCCAGCAGCCCCGGGACAGCGGGAGAGACCCAGTACTTC. Translated, it gives CASSPGTAGETQYF.

The chain combines TRBV6-5 with TRBJ1-1; 9 bases are shared with TRBD1. This CDR3 has 12 amino acids. After removal of 6 bases from V and 11 bases from J, the junction contained 7 bases not matched to a gene. Germline assignment: CDR1 MNHEY and CDR2 SVGAGI. The CDR3 coding sequence is TGTGCCAGCAGCTCGACAGGGGGAGAGGCTTTCTTT. This translates into CASSSTGGEAFF.

This chain connects TRBV29-1 to TRBJ2-2, with 13 bases that match TRBD2. Trimming removed 7 bases from V and 5 bases from J; junction bases left unmatched: 7. This CDR3 is built from 15 residues. Germline V gene lookup returns CDR1 SQVTM and CDR2 ANQGSEA. CDR3 loop: CSARTSGGGTGELFF. CDR3 in DNA: TGCAGCGCGAGGACTAGCGGGGGTGGTACCGGGGAGCTGTTTTTT.

A word on this clone: Other nucleotide sequences from this sample produce the same CDR3. This rearrangement joins TRBV2 to TRBJ1-2, with TRBD1 identical over 10 bases. Germline values: CDR1 SNHLY, CDR2 FYNNEI. The length of the CDR3 is 13 residues. Trimming at V came to 6 bases and at J to 4 bases, leaving 2 bases not matched to a gene. DNA of the CDR3: TGTGCCAGCAGAGGGACAGGGGCCTATGGCTACACCTTC. Translating it yields CASRGTGAYGYTF.

The V and J genes are TRBV5-4 and TRBJ2-3; D is unclear. V was trimmed by 0 bases and J by 4 bases, leaving 6 bases between them. The CDR3 loop spans 13 amino acids. The germline V gene encodes CDR1 SGHNT and CDR2 YYREEE (reference sequence). The CDR3 loop reads CASSLESADTQYF. DNA for the CDR3: TGTGCCAGCAGCTTGGAAAGCGCAGATACGCAGTATTTT.

V gene TRBV19 combines with J gene TRBJ1-4; D is perhaps TRBD1 (5 bases). Germline V gene data show CDR1 as LNHDA and CDR2 as SQIVND (reference sequence). V was pared by 6 bases and J by 0 bases, with 11 bases between. This CDR3 has 15 residues. The CDR3 sequence: CASSLPTATNEKLFF. CDR3 bases: TGTGCCAGTAGCCTACCGACAGCAACTAATGAAAAACTGTTTTTT.

The chain has TRBV27 and TRBJ1-5, with 9 bases lining up with TRBD1. V lost 5 bases, J lost 9 bases, and 11 bases stayed unmatched. Looked up from germline, CDR1 is MNHEY and CDR2 is SMNVEV (reference sequence). CDR3 length: 15 residues. The CDR3 is CASSPAGQGAVPQHF. Here the CDR3 DNA reads TGTGCCAGCAGTCCCGCGGGACAGGGCGCCGTGCCCCAGCATTTT.

The chain is built from TRBV9 and TRBJ1-6, with no clear D. Germline V gene lookup returns CDR1 SGDLS and CDR2 YYNGEE. CDR3 size: 17 residues. V lost 0 bases and J 2 bases, leaving 12 bases between the germline ends. This CDR3 is CASSVGVGRPYNSPLHF. For the CDR3, the DNA is TGTGCCAGCAGCGTAGGAGTAGGGAGGCCCTATAATTCACCCCTCCACTTT.

This clone was recorded only once. The rearrangement uses TRBV18 and TRBJ1-5; 7 bases fit TRBD1. CDR1 is KGHSH, CDR2 LQKENI, per germline. The V and J ends lost 6 bases and 6 bases, in that order; junction bases with no gene match: 8. The CDR3 totals 14 residues. Here the CDR3 reads CASSPAGGRQPQHF. As DNA, the CDR3 is TGTGCCAGCTCCCCCGCAGGGGGGCGTCAGCCCCAGCATTTT.

The chain carries TRBV4-2 and TRBJ1-1; D is undetermined. Trimming cost V 0 bases and J 0 bases, with 17 bases left between them. Germline CDR1 is LGHNA and CDR2 is YNFKEQ. The CDR3 sequence is 18 residues long. DNA of the CDR3: TGTGCCAGCAGCCAAGATCGCGTTAGAGGCCTCATGAACACTGAAGCTTTCTTT. It specifies CASSQDRVRGLMNTEAFF.

The chain recombines TRBV2 with TRBJ1-4, with TRBD1 matching 7 bases. V gave up 4 bases and J gave up 2 bases; unmatched junction bases: 4. Germline V CDR1 and CDR2: SNHLY, FYNNEI. CDR3 length: 15 residues. CDR3 amino acids: CASSGQGVTNEKLFF. CDR3 DNA sequence: TGTGCCAGCAGTGGACAGGGTGTCACTAATGAAAAACTGTTTTTT.

This chain uses TRBV7-9 with TRBJ1-2; 7 bases agree with TRBD1. Germline CDR1 SEHNR, CDR2 FQNEAQ (reference sequence). This CDR3 is 15 amino acids long. Trimming cost V 7 bases and J 13 bases; bases outside gene matches: 21. The CDR3 region has the DNA TGTGCCAGCACCCCAATGTGGACAGGCCCGAGGGATTTCACCTTC. This translates into CASTPMWTGPRDFTF.

The chain recombines TRBV5-1 with TRBJ1-2; D uncertain. The CDR3 covers 15 residues. V was cut by 5 bases and J by 5 bases, with 19 bases left in between. CDR1 is SGHRS and CDR2 is YFSETQ in the germline V gene. The CDR3 DNA sequence: TGCGCCAGCAGTCAGGATGGGTCCCCGGGGTATGGCTACACCTTC. Protein product: CASSQDGSPGYGYTF.

V and J are TRBV6-5 and TRBJ1-2; D remains unclear. CDR3 length: 15 residues. Trimming removed 5 bases at V and 5 bases at J, with 18 bases between. The V gene's germline CDR1 is MNHEY and CDR2 SVGAGI. CDR3 DNA: TGTGCCAGCAGTCCTCGGCGGGCACGGGAGTATGGCTACACCTTC. Amino acids: CASSPRRAREYGYTF.

The chain recombines TRBV7-3 with TRBJ1-6; no firm D call. Germline loops: CDR1 SGHTA, CDR2 FQGTGA. V was pared by 2 bases and J by 6 bases, with 8 bases between. The CDR3 runs 14 residues. This chain's CDR3 is CASSLGGPNSPLHF. The CDR3 DNA sequence: TGTGCCAGCAGCTTAGGAGGCCCTAATTCACCCCTCCACTTT.

The V and J genes are TRBV11-2 and TRBJ1-4, with TRBD1 matching 7 bases. This CDR3 has 14 residues. V gave up 5 bases and J gave up 10 bases; unmatched junction bases: 10. Germline lookup yields CDR1 SGHAT and CDR2 FQNNGV. Here the CDR3 reads CASSRDRVEGKLFF. DNA for the CDR3: TGTGCCAGCAGCCGTGACAGGGTTGAGGGAAAACTGTTTTTT.

CDR3 in amino acids: CASSYGSGGAEQYF. The CDR3 DNA reads as TGTGCCAGCAGTTACGGGAGCGGGGGGGCCGAGCAGTACTTC. The chain uses TRBV6-5 and TRBJ2-7; 10 bases align to TRBD2. This CDR3 region has 14 residues. V gave up 2 bases and J gave up 6 bases; unmatched junction bases: 4. Germline V lookup: CDR1 MNHEY, CDR2 SVGAGI.

The chain has TRBV2 and TRBJ1-5; D might be TRBD1 (5 bases). Deletions cut 8 bases from V and 0 bases from J, with 14 bases between. This CDR3 has 15 residues. Germline-derived CDR1 and CDR2 are SNHLY and FYNNEI. The chain's CDR3 is CASDRNRNSNQPQHF. DNA of the CDR3: TGTGCCAGCGACAGAAACCGTAATAGCAATCAGCCCCAGCATTTT.

This chain connects TRBV11-3 to TRBJ1-1, with 7 bases identical to TRBD1. The CDR3 spans 14 residues. Per germline, CDR1 SGHNT and CDR2 YENEEA. Losses at the gene ends were 4 bases for V and 3 bases for J; bases not matched to a gene: 5. The DNA for the CDR3 is TGTGCCAGCAGCTCGACAGGGTGGGACACTGAAGCTTTCTTT. It translates to CASSSTGWDTEAFF.

The chain uses TRBV5-1 and TRBJ1-6; a possible D gene is TRBD1 (6 bases). Germline CDR1 is SGHRS and CDR2 is YFSETQ. V was clipped by 2 bases and J by 6 bases, with 18 bases between them. The CDR3 loop spans 17 amino acids. The CDR3 coding sequence is TGCGCCAGCAGCTTTACCTCTCAGGGGAAGCGTAATTCACCCCTCCACTTT. It translates to CASSFTSQGKRNSPLHF. Drawing the rest from reference TRBV5-1 and TRBJ1-6, the complete variable domain is KAGVTQTPRYLIKTRGQQVTLSCSPISGHRSVSWYQQTPGQGLQFLFEYFSETQRNKGNFPGRFSGRQFSNSRSEMNVSTLELGDSALYLCASSFTSQGKRNSPLHFGNGTRLTVT.

This clone occurred once. The chain links TRBV19 to TRBJ1-3; D gene uncertain. Per the germline V gene, CDR1 is LNHDA and CDR2 is SQIVND (reference sequence). The CDR3 consists of 14 residues. Trimming pared 9 bases from V and 0 bases from J, leaving 12 bases between. The CDR3 spells CASKDTSSGNTIYF. DNA of the CDR3: TGTGCCAGCAAAGACACGAGCTCTGGAAACACCATATATTTT.

This clone has a single count. The V gene is TRBV29-1, the J gene TRBJ2-7, with 9 bases aligning to TRBD1. J lost 2 bases, V lost 7 bases, and 3 bases had no gene match. Germline-derived CDR1 and CDR2 are SQVTM and ANQGSEA. The length of the CDR3 is 12 residues. As DNA, the CDR3 is TGCAGCGCAGGACAGGGGACCTACGAGCAGTACTTC. Protein product: CSAGQGTYEQYF.

The chain links TRBV6-6 to TRBJ1-2, with TRBD1 as a possible D gene (6 bases). CDR1 is MNHNY, CDR2 SVGAGI, per germline (reference sequence). V shed 5 bases and J shed 7 bases, with 11 bases lying between them. The CDR3 has 12 residues. In nucleotides, the CDR3 is TGTGCCAGCAGTCCGACAGGTGGTGGCTACACCTTC. This translates into CASSPTGGGYTF.

The rearrangement uses TRBV6-5 and TRBJ1-1; 7 bases match TRBD1. Germline V lookup: CDR1 MNHEY, CDR2 SVGAGI. V was clipped by 9 bases and J by 1 base; unmatched bases: 8. The length of the CDR3 is 14 residues. This CDR3 reads CASQPTGPNTEAFF. For the CDR3, the DNA is TGTGCCAGTCAGCCGACAGGGCCGAACACTGAAGCTTTCTTT.

The genes are TRBV6-5 and TRBJ2-3; the match to TRBD1 covers 7 bases. The CDR3 spans 16 residues. Losses at the gene ends were 4 bases for V and 5 bases for J; bases not matched to a gene: 12. Per germline, CDR1 MNHEY and CDR2 SVGAGI. In nucleotides, the CDR3 is TGTGCCAGCAGTTCCCGACAGGGAAGGGCACAAGATACGCAGTATTTT. Residues: CASSSRQGRAQDTQYF.

The chain is built from TRBV19 and TRBJ1-1; D uncertain. V was shortened by 3 bases and J by 10 bases, with 21 bases between the two germline ends. There are 15 residues in the CDR3. Germline V CDR1 and CDR2: LNHDA, SQIVND (reference sequence). The CDR3 nucleotides read TGTGCCAGTAGTATTTTGACCGAGAGCAAGACAAGAGCTTTCTTT. Its translation: CASSILTESKTRAFF.

Concerning this clone: Other DNA sequences within the sample encode an identical CDR3. CDR3 DNA: TGTGCCAGCAGGACGGGGAACACTGAAGCTTTCTTT. Encoded protein: CASRTGNTEAFF. J is TRBJ1-1 and V is TRBV27; D uncertain. Germline V gene data show CDR1 as MNHEY and CDR2 as SMNVEV (reference sequence). The CDR3 length is 12 residues. V lost 6 bases and J 1 base, leaving 6 bases between the germline ends.

This clone was observed once. This chain connects TRBV7-9 to TRBJ2-6; tentatively, D is TRBD2 (6 bases). The V gene lost 5 bases and the J gene lost 7 bases, with 12 bases spanning the gap. CDR1 and CDR2 from the germline V gene are SEHNR and FQNEAQ (reference sequence). The CDR3 extends over 14 amino acids. The CDR3 spells CASSPPGDANVLTF. The CDR3 DNA reads as TGTGCCAGCAGCCCCCCGGGGGACGCCAACGTCCTGACTTTC.